A single sample is the source of the 32 T cell receptor beta chains below, sequenced in a study of blood T cell repertoires in COVID-19. The table came from immunoSEQ multiplex PCR; TCRdb's copy has only in-frame clones and leaves some out. Among about 150,000 clones listed, around 89% were seen once. Sequences were obtained from peripheral blood. Source of these receptors: a man between 18 and 29 years old with COVID-19, enrolled during active disease.

J is TRBJ2-3 and V is TRBV11-2, with 10 bases fitting TRBD2. Germline V lookup: CDR1 SGHAT, CDR2 FQNNGV. The CDR3 spans 17 residues. V shed 2 bases and J 2 bases; nucleotides not matched to a gene: 7. The CDR3 bases are TGTGCCAGCAGCTTAAGGCCCGGGACTAGCGTCACAGATACGCAGTATTTT. Its translation: CASSLRPGTSVTDTQYF. The entire variable domain, with the rest obtained from reference TRBV11-2 and TRBJ2-3, is as follows: EAGVAQSPRYKIIEKRQSVAFWCNPISGHATLYWYQQILGQGPKLLIQFQNNGVVDDSQLPKDRFSAERLKGVDSTLKIQPAKLEDSAVYLCASSLRPGTSVTDTQYFGPGTRLTVL.

The chain is built from TRBV6-4 and TRBJ1-5; D is undetermined. CDR1 and CDR2 from the germline V gene are MRHNA and SNTAGT. The length of the CDR3 is 14 residues. Trimming took off 6 bases at V and 6 bases at J, with 15 bases between the two ends. The CDR3 loop is CASSPTPTSQPQHF. The DNA for the CDR3 is TGTGCCAGCAGCCCTACTCCTACTAGTCAGCCCCAGCATTTT.

The count of this clone is one. The chain joins TRBV6-2 or TRBV6-3 to TRBJ1-1, with 11 positions matching TRBD1. CDR3 length equals 16 residues. Unmatched junction bases numbered 11, after V lost 5 bases and J lost 6 bases. Germline CDR1 MNHEY, CDR2 SVGEGT. For the CDR3, the DNA is TGTGCCAGCAGTCCCCGGGACAGGGGGATGAGCGCTGAAGCTTTCTTT. It encodes CASSPRDRGMSAEAFF.

The chain couples TRBV4-1 to TRBJ1-1; 10 bases map to TRBD1. The germline gives CDR1 MGHRA, CDR2 YSYEKL. V lost 1 base and J lost 2; bases outside the gene matches: 4. This CDR3 region has 16 residues. CDR3 nucleotide sequence: TGCGCCAGCAGCCAAGGGACAGGGGGTGTAAACACTGAAGCTTTCTTT. Its translation is CASSQGTGGVNTEAFF.

This chain joins TRBV28 and TRBJ2-1, with 10 bases that match TRBD2. The length of the CDR3 is 12 residues. Germline assignment: CDR1 MDHEN and CDR2 SYDVKM. V lost 11 bases and J lost 8; bases outside the gene matches: 6. Here the CDR3 DNA reads TGTGCCTGGAGCGGGAGGGCAGATGAGCAGTTCTTC. Amino acid sequence: CAWSGRADEQFF. The full variable domain, completed using reference TRBV28 and TRBJ2-1, is DVKVTQSSRYLVKRTGEKVFLECVQDMDHENMFWYRQDPGLGLRLIYFSYDVKMKEKGDIPEGYSVSREKKERFSLILESASTNQTSMYLCAWSGRADEQFFGPGTRLTVL.

The chain carries TRBV3-1 (or the pseudogene TRBV3-2) and TRBJ2-3; D perhaps matches TRBD1 (6 bases). V lost 4 bases and J lost 0, with 11 bases in between. The CDR3 is 15 amino acids. Germline lookup yields CDR1 LGHDT and CDR2 YNNKEL (reference sequence). The CDR3 reads CASSPDRTSTDTQYF. For the CDR3, the DNA is TGTGCCAGCAGCCCTGACAGGACTAGCACAGATACGCAGTATTTT.

The rearrangement uses TRBV7-3 and TRBJ1-2; maybe TRBD1 (5 bases). Trimming left V 6 bases short and J 1 base short, with 21 bases between. This CDR3 is 17 amino acids long. Germline V gene sequence: CDR1 SGHTA, CDR2 FQGTGA. CDR3 protein: CASSGRTRGWYNYGYTF. In DNA, the CDR3 is TGTGCCAGCAGTGGTCGCACACGGGGGTGGTATAACTATGGCTACACCTTC.

This sequence joins TRBV5-1 and TRBJ2-1; 7 bases align to TRBD2. The junction had 4 bases not matched to a gene; V was cut back by 3 bases and J by 4 bases. Germline lookup yields CDR1 SGHRS and CDR2 YFSETQ. This CDR3 spans 14 amino acids. The CDR3 bases are TGCGCCAGCAGCTCTAGCGGACTTTACAATGAGCAGTTCTTC. Translating gives CASSSSGLYNEQFF.

The count of this clone is one. The chain uses TRBV3-1 (or the pseudogene TRBV3-2) and TRBJ1-3; no clear D gene. In germline, CDR1 is LGHDT, CDR2 YNNKEL (reference sequence). The CDR3 sequence is 17 residues long. V lost 4 bases, J lost 0 bases, and 16 bases lay in between. CDR3 amino acids: CASSPEPGRRSGNTIYF. In DNA, the CDR3 is TGTGCCAGCAGCCCCGAGCCCGGGAGGCGCTCTGGAAACACCATATATTTT.

V is TRBV15 and J is TRBJ2-2, with 9 bases aligning to TRBD1. The CDR3 totals 16 residues. CDR1 and CDR2 from the germline V gene are LNHNV and YYDKDF (reference sequence). Trimming cost V 3 bases and J 4 bases; bases outside gene matches: 6. CDR3 in DNA: TGTGCCACCAGCAGCGGGACAGGGACGATCACCGGGGAGCTGTTTTTT. Translating gives CATSSGTGTITGELFF.

V is TRBV28 and J is TRBJ1-4; 9 bases are shared with TRBD1. Losses at the gene ends were 4 bases for V and 6 bases for J; bases not matched to a gene: 12. Germline V gives CDR1 MDHEN, CDR2 SYDVKM. The CDR3 has 17 residues. CDR3 loop: CASSWNSGTGRYEKLFF. CDR3 DNA sequence: TGTGCCAGCAGTTGGAATTCCGGGACAGGGAGGTATGAAAAACTGTTTTTT.

This chain uses TRBV27 with TRBJ1-2, with 7 bases fitting TRBD1. The CDR3 runs 14 residues. In germline, CDR1 is MNHEY, CDR2 SMNVEV (reference sequence). The junction had 8 bases not matched to a gene; V was cut back by 6 bases and J by 4 bases. The CDR3 spells CASRTNRDSYGYTF. The CDR3 DNA follows: TGTGCCAGCAGGACAAACCGGGACAGCTATGGCTACACCTTC.

This sequence joins TRBV5-6 and TRBJ2-3; D possibly corresponds to TRBD2 (5 bases). CDR1 and CDR2 from the germline V gene are SGHDT and YYEEEE. The V gene lost 6 bases and the J gene lost 2 bases, with 10 bases spanning the gap. The CDR3 contains 13 residues. The CDR3, as DNA: TGTGCCAGCATGACGGGATACACAGATACGCAGTATTTT. Protein sequence: CASMTGYTDTQYF.

In this sample, this clone turned up once. The rearrangement joins TRBV7-9 to TRBJ1-2, with a tentative D call TRBD1 (6 bases). The germline V gene encodes CDR1 SEHNR and CDR2 FQNEAQ (reference sequence). V was pared by 2 bases and J by 4 bases, with 17 bases between. The CDR3 length is 16 residues. The CDR3 nucleotides read TGTGCCAGCAGCTTACCCGAGGGGGGGCGAGGCTATGGCTACACCTTC. This codes for CASSLPEGGRGYGYTF.

V usage is TRBV5-1 and J usage is TRBJ2-1, with 7 bases matching TRBD1. Germline values: CDR1 SGHRS, CDR2 YFSETQ. The trim removed 0 bases at V and 6 bases at J, leaving 6 bases unmatched. The length of the CDR3 is 15 residues. CDR3 residues: CASSLELRGFNEQFF. The CDR3 DNA is TGCGCCAGCAGCTTGGAACTCAGGGGGTTCAATGAGCAGTTCTTC.

The chain recombines TRBV9 with TRBJ2-3; the match to TRBD2 covers 7 bases. Unmatched junction bases numbered 13, after V lost 5 bases and J lost 4 bases. Germline V lookup: CDR1 SGDLS, CDR2 YYNGEE. CDR3 length equals 16 residues. The chain's CDR3 is CASRAGGTKWSDTQYF. Written as DNA, the CDR3 is TGTGCCAGCAGGGCAGGCGGGACTAAATGGTCAGATACGCAGTATTTT.

The CDR3 region has the DNA TGTGCCTGGAGTGAGATCGACAGGGCTTTTCAGCCCCAGCATTTT. It is translated as CAWSEIDRAFQPQHF. The J gene is TRBJ1-5, the V gene TRBV30; 7 nucleotides match TRBD1. The CDR3 runs 15 residues. V lost 1 base and J lost 6; bases outside the gene matches: 9. Germline V CDR1 and CDR2: GTSNPN, SVGIG (reference sequence).

The chain employs TRBV7-6 and TRBJ1-1; no clear D gene. CDR3 length: 13 residues. V lost 5 bases to trimming and J lost 7 bases, with 14 bases between them. Germline CDR1 SGHVS, CDR2 FNYEAQ. The CDR3 DNA reads TGTGCCAGCAGCCCAAATTTGGTCAGTGAAGCTTTCTTT. Translation gives CASSPNLVSEAFF.

The chain combines TRBV27 with TRBJ1-5; possibly TRBD1 for D (5 bases). Germline V gene sequence: CDR1 MNHEY, CDR2 SMNVEV (reference sequence). Trimming took off 3 bases at V and 4 bases at J, with 7 bases between the two ends. This CDR3 comprises 13 residues. CDR3 region: CASSFGGNQPQHF. CDR3 DNA: TGTGCCAGCAGTTTTGGGGGGAATCAGCCCCAGCATTTT.

The V call is TRBV2, the J call TRBJ1-1, with TRBD1 matching 8 bases. J lost 6 bases, V lost 5 bases, and 11 bases had no gene match. This CDR3 comprises 15 residues. From germline, CDR1 is SNHLY and CDR2 FYNNEI. The CDR3 protein is CASSPGQGRGAEAFF. CDR3 bases: TGTGCCAGCAGTCCTGGACAGGGTAGAGGCGCTGAAGCTTTCTTT.

The chain is built from TRBV6-5 and TRBJ1-5; 8 bases are a match to TRBD1. CDR3 length: 14 amino acids. V shed 3 bases and J 7 bases; nucleotides not matched to a gene: 5. Germline V gene sequence: CDR1 MNHEY, CDR2 SVGAGI. The CDR3 nucleotides read TGTGCCAGCAGTTATGGACAGGGTGGACAGCCCCAGCATTTT. Encoded protein: CASSYGQGGQPQHF.

The chain couples TRBV7-2 to TRBJ2-1; 9 bases align to TRBD1. With V trimmed by 5 bases and J by 10 bases, 9 bases remained unmatched. Germline lookup yields CDR1 SGHTA and CDR2 FQGNSA. CDR3 size: 14 residues. The CDR3 DNA reads as TGTGCCAGCAGCGAGGGACAGGGAATTGGAGAGCAGTTCTTC. This sequence encodes CASSEGQGIGEQFF. The entire variable domain, with the rest obtained from reference TRBV7-2 and TRBJ2-1, is as follows: GAGVSQSPSNKVTEKGKDVELRCDPISGHTALYWYRQSLGQGLEFLIYFQGNSAPDKSGLPSDRFSAERTGGSVSTLTIQRTQQEDSAVYLCASSEGQGIGEQFFGPGTRLTVL.

This chain links TRBV7-2 with TRBJ1-2; 8 bases fit TRBD1. Trimming removed 2 bases from V and 8 bases from J; junction bases left unmatched: 10. CDR3 length: 15 amino acids. Germline values: CDR1 SGHTA, CDR2 FQGNSA. DNA of the CDR3: TGTGCCAGCAGCTTACGGCTTCAGGGGGCGAAGGGCTACACCTTC. This gives the protein CASSLRLQGAKGYTF.

The chain couples TRBV3-1 (or the pseudogene TRBV3-2) to TRBJ1-1; D is ambiguous. V gave up 0 bases and J gave up 6 bases, with 14 bases separating them. CDR3 length equals 15 residues. CDR1 and CDR2 (germline): LGHDT, YNNKEL (reference sequence). The CDR3 reads CASSQDTREWAEAFF. In nucleotides, the CDR3 is TGTGCCAGCAGCCAAGATACAAGGGAGTGGGCTGAAGCTTTCTTT.

The genes are TRBV4-1 and TRBJ2-7; 15 bases are shared with TRBD2. CDR3 length: 18 amino acids. With 1 base clipped from V and 6 bases from J, the junction kept 10 bases outside the gene matches. From germline, CDR1 is MGHRA and CDR2 YSYEKL. The CDR3 DNA is TGCGCCAGCAGCCAAGGGAACGGACTAGCGGGAGGGTTGGGCGAGCAGTACTTC. Translated: CASSQGNGLAGGLGEQYF.

This rearrangement joins TRBV2 to TRBJ1-6; 11 bases map to TRBD1. CDR3 length: 14 amino acids. CDR1 is SNHLY, CDR2 FYNNEI, per germline. Trimming took 7 bases from V and 10 from J; bases not matched to a gene: 6. The CDR3 DNA reads as TGTGCCAGCAAAGGGACAGGGGGAGTCTCACCCCTCCACTTT. Translated: CASKGTGGVSPLHF.

The rearrangement links TRBV28 to TRBJ1-2, with TRBD1 identical over 9 bases. The germline CDR1 and CDR2 sequences are MDHEN and SYDVKM. The CDR3 has 13 residues. The J segment lost 5 bases and the V segment lost 5 bases, leaving 3 bases of the junction unmatched. CDR3: CASSRTGAYGYTF. CDR3 sequence (DNA): TGTGCCAGCAGTCGGACAGGGGCGTATGGCTACACCTTC.

The rearrangement joins TRBV6-5 to TRBJ2-4, with D maybe TRBD2 (6 bases). CDR3 length: 15 amino acids. Germline lookup yields CDR1 MNHEY and CDR2 SVGAGI. The germline V and J ends were trimmed by 5 bases and 9 bases, with 20 bases remaining between them. The CDR3 DNA reads TGTGCCAGCAGTCCTCATACACTGGGACTCGCCATTCAGTACTTC. As protein: CASSPHTLGLAIQYF.

The chain employs TRBV7-8 and TRBJ2-7, with a possible D match to TRBD1 (5 bases). Germline lookup yields CDR1 SGHVS and CDR2 FQNEAQ. The CDR3 is made up of 12 amino acids. V was pared by 11 bases and J by 2 bases, with 13 bases between. CDR3 DNA: TGTGCCTCCGGCCAGGGTCCCTACGAGCAGTACTTC. Amino acid sequence: CASGQGPYEQYF.

The J gene is TRBJ1-4, the V gene TRBV19; D remains ambiguous. The CDR3 has 15 residues. Trimming cost V 5 bases and J 8 bases, with 18 bases left between them. Germline CDR1 is LNHDA and CDR2 is SQIVND (reference sequence). The CDR3 DNA is TGTGCCAGTAGTGACCCGGGGTTGTCGTGGGAAAAACTGTTTTTT. Encoded protein: CASSDPGLSWEKLFF. The variable domain in full, with the rest retrieved from reference TRBV19 and TRBJ1-4, is DGGITQSPKYLFRKEGQNVTLSCEQNLNHDAMYWYRQDPGQGLRLIYYSQIVNDFQKGDIAEGYSVSREKKESFPLTVTSAQKNPTAFYLCASSDPGLSWEKLFFGSGTQLSVL.

The sample holds a few counts of this clone. The chain couples TRBV9 to TRBJ2-2; 8 nucleotides match TRBD1. Germline V CDR1 and CDR2: SGDLS, YYNGEE. Trimming removed 4 bases from V and 8 bases from J; junction bases left unmatched: 4. The CDR3 is 13 amino acids. The CDR3 region is CASSSRDRGELFF. The CDR3 nucleotides are TGTGCCAGCAGCTCGCGGGACAGGGGGGAGCTGTTTTTT. The full variable domain, with the rest looked up from reference TRBV9 and TRBJ2-2, is DSGVTQTPKHLITATGQRVTLRCSPRSGDLSVYWYQQSLDQGLQFLIQYYNGEERAKGNILERFSAQQFPDLHSELNLSSLELGDSALYFCASSSRDRGELFFGEGSRLTVL.

This chain uses TRBV28 with TRBJ2-7; D ambiguous. This CDR3 spans 11 amino acids. The V and J ends lost 5 bases and 7 bases respectively, with 9 bases between them. Germline values: CDR1 MDHEN, CDR2 SYDVKM. CDR3 bases: TGTGCCAGCAGTCCCTTTTCGGAGCAGTACTTC. Amino acids: CASSPFSEQYF.